The 19 T cell receptor beta chains below all came from one sample that was sequenced in a study of CD4 T cells in relation to SARS-CoV-2 and coronaviruses. Sequenced by immunoSEQ multiplex PCR; TCRdb stores in-frame clones only, minus some. The sample has tens of thousands of clones; 93% are singletons. The unexposed donors gave CD4+ T cells in about 2011-2019, prior to COVID-19. The source material was naive CD4+ T cells from PBMCs. Documented subset: naive CD4+ T cells isolated by negative enrichment. The source of these receptors is a human donor in good health.

The chain is built from TRBV7-9 and TRBJ2-1; 9 bases fit TRBD2. Germline V lookup: CDR1 SEHNR, CDR2 FQNEAQ (reference sequence). The junction had 9 bases not matched to a gene; V was cut back by 0 bases and J by 9 bases. The CDR3 runs to 16 residues. The CDR3 DNA follows: TGTGCCAGCAGCTTAGCTGGGTCTAGCGGGGAGGGTGAGCAGTTCTTC. Translating gives CASSLAGSSGEGEQFF. Using reference TRBV7-9 and TRBJ2-1 for the parts outside the CDR3, the full variable domain is DTGVSQNPRHKITKRGQNVTFRCDPISEHNRLYWYRQTLGQGPEFLTYFQNEAQLEKSRLLSDRFSAERPKGSFSTLEIQRTEQGDSAMYLCASSLAGSSGEGEQFFGPGTRLTVL.

This sequence joins TRBV5-1 and TRBJ2-3; 7 bases match TRBD2. V trimming: 4 bases; J trimming: 6 bases; junction bases outside the gene matches: 8. The V gene's germline CDR1 is SGHRS and CDR2 YFSETQ. CDR3 length: 14 amino acids. DNA for the CDR3: TGCGCCAGCAGCAAGGCTAGCGGTTTGGATACGCAGTATTTT. Translation: CASSKASGLDTQYF.

The sample holds a few counts of this clone. The chain employs TRBV5-4 and TRBJ2-7; D is unclear. The CDR3 sequence is 12 residues long. The ends were cut back, 0 bases at V and 5 bases at J, with 6 bases in the middle. Looked up from germline, CDR1 is SGHNT and CDR2 is YYREEE (reference sequence). CDR3 loop: CASSLAYDEQYF. DNA of the CDR3: TGTGCCAGCAGCTTGGCCTACGACGAGCAGTACTTC.

This chain links TRBV27 with TRBJ2-5; D uncertain. Trimming cost V 3 bases and J 1 base, with 6 bases left between them. In germline, CDR1 is MNHEY, CDR2 SMNVEV (reference sequence). The length of the CDR3 is 13 residues. The CDR3 nucleotides read TGTGCCAGCAGTTTTTCCGGCCAAGAGACCCAGTACTTC. This sequence encodes CASSFSGQETQYF.

This clone showed up just once. The J gene is TRBJ2-7, the V gene TRBV4-1, with TRBD1 matching over 9 bases. Trimming at V came to 1 base and at J to 2 bases, leaving 3 bases not matched to a gene. CDR3 length: 15 amino acids. Germline V gene lookup returns CDR1 MGHRA and CDR2 YSYEKL. The CDR3 nucleotides read TGCGCCAGCAGCCAAGCCGGGACAGGGACCTACGAGCAGTACTTC. As protein: CASSQAGTGTYEQYF.

The chain employs TRBV5-1 and TRBJ1-1; 8 bases agree with TRBD1. V gave up 1 base and J gave up 4 bases; unmatched junction bases: 3. Germline-derived CDR1 and CDR2 are SGHRS and YFSETQ. The CDR3 loop spans 14 amino acids. In DNA form, the CDR3 reads TGCGCCAGCAGCTTGCGGACAGGGTCCACTGAAGCTTTCTTT. It translates to CASSLRTGSTEAFF.

The chain combines TRBV5-1 with TRBJ2-7, with 8 nucleotides matching TRBD2. Germline loops: CDR1 SGHRS, CDR2 YFSETQ. CDR3 length: 16 amino acids. J lost 2 bases, V lost 4 bases, and 11 bases had no gene match. This CDR3 is CASSPRGAGGAYEQYF. In DNA, the CDR3 is TGCGCCAGCAGCCCTCGGGGGGCCGGGGGGGCCTACGAGCAGTACTTC.

The chain combines TRBV7-2 with TRBJ2-3; 11 bases match TRBD2. Trimming at V came to 1 base and at J to 5 bases, leaving 5 bases not matched to a gene. This CDR3 is built from 16 residues. The germline CDR1 and CDR2 sequences are SGHTA and FQGNSA. CDR3 sequence (DNA): TGTGCCAGCAGCTTAGTAGCGGGAGGGCCATTAGATACGCAGTATTTT. This codes for CASSLVAGGPLDTQYF.

This chain connects TRBV28 to TRBJ2-7, with D possibly TRBD2 on 7 matching bases. V lost 7 bases and J 9 bases, leaving 28 bases between the germline ends. Germline CDR1 reads MDHEN; CDR2 reads SYDVKM. The CDR3 extends over 16 amino acids. CDR3 in amino acids: CASNRGGGMLGVAQYF. The DNA of the CDR3 is TGTGCCAGCAACCGAGGGGGGGGGATGTTGGGTGTCGCGCAGTACTTC.

This rearrangement joins TRBV7-3 to TRBJ2-5; unclear D gene. The CDR3 length is 13 residues. Deletions cut 5 bases from V and 5 bases from J, with 12 bases between. CDR1 and CDR2 from the germline V gene are SGHTA and FQGTGA. The CDR3 loop reads CASSQSYSETQYF. CDR3 bases: TGTGCCAGCAGCCAATCATACTCGGAGACCCAGTACTTC.

The chain joins TRBV19 to TRBJ2-2, with D possibly being TRBD2 (6 bases). Germline V gene lookup returns CDR1 LNHDA and CDR2 SQIVND (reference sequence). The CDR3 contains 15 residues. The V end was cut by 3 bases, the J end by 8 bases, with 16 bases between. CDR3 sequence (DNA): TGTGCCAGTAGTATCGGGCGGGGAGTTACGGGGGAGCTGTTTTTT. It codes for CASSIGRGVTGELFF.

V usage is TRBV4-1 and J usage is TRBJ2-2, with TRBD1 as a possible D gene (5 bases). The germline gives CDR1 MGHRA, CDR2 YSYEKL. CDR3 length: 17 amino acids. V was clipped by 2 bases and J by 6 bases, with 19 bases between them. The CDR3 coding sequence is TGCGCCAGCAGCCAACCAATTGATAGATTAGGGGCCGGGGAGCTGTTTTTT. It translates to CASSQPIDRLGAGELFF.

This chain joins TRBV28 and TRBJ1-4; 10 nucleotides align to TRBD1. Germline CDR1 and CDR2: MDHEN and SYDVKM. J was trimmed by 8 bases and V by 6 bases; bases with no gene match: 9. The CDR3 consists of 15 residues. The CDR3 DNA reads as TGTGCCAGCAGAGGAACCGGGACAGGGGAGGAAAAACTGTTTTTT. This translates into CASRGTGTGEEKLFF.

This chain connects TRBV28 to TRBJ1-5; tentative D call: TRBD1 (5 bases). The CDR3 sequence is 14 residues long. Trimming removed 3 bases at V and 7 bases at J, with 13 bases between. The germline CDR1 and CDR2 sequences are MDHEN and SYDVKM. In nucleotides, the CDR3 is TGTGCCAGCAGTTTGGTGGGGGAGCGGCAGCCCCAGCATTTT. As protein: CASSLVGERQPQHF.

V usage is TRBV7-9 and J usage is TRBJ1-2; D unresolved. Trimming shortened V by 2 bases and J by 7 bases, and 11 bases separated the two germline ends. Germline V gene lookup returns CDR1 SEHNR and CDR2 FQNEAQ (reference sequence). The CDR3 loop spans 13 amino acids. The CDR3: CASSLMESGGYTF. CDR3 DNA sequence: TGTGCCAGCAGCTTAATGGAGAGTGGTGGCTACACCTTC. The full variable domain, completed using reference TRBV7-9 and TRBJ1-2, is DTGVSQNPRHKITKRGQNVTFRCDPISEHNRLYWYRQTLGQGPEFLTYFQNEAQLEKSRLLSDRFSAERPKGSFSTLEIQRTEQGDSAMYLCASSLMESGGYTFGSGTRLTVV.

The rearrangement links TRBV9 to TRBJ2-2; D may match TRBD1 or TRBD2 (6 bases each). Germline V CDR1 and CDR2: SGDLS, YYNGEE. With 2 bases removed from V and 7 bases from J, the gap between germline ends came to 27 bases. The CDR3 totals 19 residues. The CDR3, as DNA: TGTGCCAGCAGCGTTGGAAGGGGCAGGGGACTCCGTGAGGGCGGGGAGCTGTTTTTT. Protein product: CASSVGRGRGLREGGELFF.

The V gene is TRBV5-1, the J gene TRBJ2-5; D unresolved. The ends were cut back, 4 bases at V and 7 bases at J, with 17 bases in the middle. This CDR3 is built from 14 residues. CDR1 and CDR2 from the germline V gene are SGHRS and YFSETQ. CDR3 loop: CASSILVGRGTQYF. CDR3 nucleotides: TGCGCCAGCAGCATCCTAGTTGGGCGTGGGACCCAGTACTTC.

A remark on this clone: Likely a read error: the CDR3 ends without its conserved phenylalanine or tryptophan. The DNA is omitted, as the CDR3 cannot be located on it reliably, and the CDR3 follows TCRdb's listing. V is TRBV6-6 and J is TRBJ1-2. A total of 11 residues make up the CDR3, ends included. Germline CDR1 MNHNY, CDR2 SVGAGI (reference sequence). The CDR3 protein is CASSYTDGLRL.

V is TRBV5-5 and J is TRBJ1-1; D is undetermined. Trimming cost V 1 base and J 9 bases, with 10 bases left between them. The CDR3 covers 12 residues. Germline CDR1 and CDR2: SGHKS and YYEKEE (reference sequence). The CDR3 loop is CASSLMAIQAFF. The DNA of the CDR3 is TGTGCCAGCAGCTTGATGGCCATACAAGCTTTCTTT.